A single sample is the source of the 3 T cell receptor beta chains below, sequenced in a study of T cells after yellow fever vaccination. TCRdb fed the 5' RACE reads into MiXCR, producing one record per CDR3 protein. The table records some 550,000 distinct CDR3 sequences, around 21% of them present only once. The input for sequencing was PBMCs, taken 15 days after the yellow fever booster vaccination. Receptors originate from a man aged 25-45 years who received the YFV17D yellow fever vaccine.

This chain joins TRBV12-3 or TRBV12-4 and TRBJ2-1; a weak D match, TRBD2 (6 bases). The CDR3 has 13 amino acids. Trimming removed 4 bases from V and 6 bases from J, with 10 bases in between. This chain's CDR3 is CASSSPTSNEQFF. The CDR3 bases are TGTGCCAGCAGTTCGCCGACTAGCAATGAGCAGTTCTTC.

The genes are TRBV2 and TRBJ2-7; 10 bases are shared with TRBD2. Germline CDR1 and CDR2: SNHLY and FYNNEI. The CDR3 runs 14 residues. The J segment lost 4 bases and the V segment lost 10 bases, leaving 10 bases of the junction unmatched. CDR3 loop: CAICLAGGNYEQYF. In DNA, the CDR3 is TGTGCCATCTGCTTAGCGGGAGGCAATTACGAGCAGTACTTC.

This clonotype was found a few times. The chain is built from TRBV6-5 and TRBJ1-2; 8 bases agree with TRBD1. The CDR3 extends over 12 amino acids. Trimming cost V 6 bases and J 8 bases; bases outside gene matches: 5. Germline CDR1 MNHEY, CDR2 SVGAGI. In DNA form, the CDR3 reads TGTGCCAGCAGGGAGACAGGGGTCGGCTACACCTTC. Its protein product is CASRETGVGYTF.